This TCR beta chain was sequenced for a study of blood T cell repertoires in COVID-19 (dated by TCRdb to 2019 to 2021). Regarding the study in general: Collaborator samples came from the United States, Italy and Spain and covered acute and convalescent phases of COVID-19. The prospective study material was composed of cDNA or gDNA derived from T cells, B-cell-depleted T cells, or PBMCs. Deeply sampled blood TCRbeta repertoires from subjects exposed to, actively infected with, or recovered from COVID-19 were included in the dataset. The repertoires were released in a freely available public database intended as a resource for research on the immune response to SARS-CoV-2. Samples were obtained from the ongoing ImmuneRACE study (first 160 participants) and from 950 to 1,500 subjects provided by 6 global collaborators. The sample metadata nearly always contained a de-identified subject ID, COVID-19 status, age in years and sex. Where available, HLA class I and class II types were obtained from metadata supplied by the sample provider rather than from assay-based typing. What the research found in general, with its limitations: The quantity of clinical and demographic metadata differed by source and by participant and was supplied without curation.

TCRbeta CDR3 regions were amplified from genomic DNA by means of the immunoSEQ Assay, a bias-controlled multiplex PCR. The authors' analysis ran thus. The number of nucleated cells in each sample was estimated from the amplification of reference gene primers within the assay. To quantify the absolute abundance of each unique TCRbeta CDR3 rearrangement, sequence reads were collapsed and filtered. Productive Simpson clonality was computed per sample as the square root of Simpson's diversity index over productive rearrangements. As stored in TCRdb, this immuneACCESS dataset retains in-frame rearrangements with V and J assigned. A fraction of the clones does not appear; measured against another copy, unresolved V genes explain less than half of the discrepancy, and the remainder lacks a known reason. Clone size and V and J calls were adopted from that table, with D and trimming inferred from the DNA. This sample lists about 76,000 clones; roughly 81% were detected once. The top ten clonotypes cover roughly 9.7% of the sample.

One collaborating source in Seattle enrolled patients while the patients were actively infected and followed the patients over time throughout the course of disease. Collaborating institutions collected whole blood in K2EDTA tubes following their own protocols. For TCRbeta analysis, collaborators shipped samples as frozen whole blood, isolated PBMCs, or DNA extracted from either of those sample types. The germline V gene encodes CDR1 GTSNPN and CDR2 SVGIG (reference sequence). V loses 2 bases at its end and J loses 7 bases; junction bases beyond the gene matches: 5. From cysteine to phenylalanine, the CDR3 is 14 amino acids long. Only CDR3 DNA is held: 42 bases, read in frame from base 1. About this clone itself: Its antigen specificity is not known. Per-base quality was not reported, and no clone a single base away is much larger than it.

Sequenced material: peripheral blood. This chain joins TRBV30 to TRBJ1-6; 7 bases in the junction line up with TRBD1. The receptor was isolated from a man aged 60 to 69 with COVID-19, enrolled during active disease. The nucleotides are TGTGCCTGGAGTTCGGGACAGCAGAATTCACCCCTCCACTTT. Translated, it gives CAWSSGQQNSPLHF.